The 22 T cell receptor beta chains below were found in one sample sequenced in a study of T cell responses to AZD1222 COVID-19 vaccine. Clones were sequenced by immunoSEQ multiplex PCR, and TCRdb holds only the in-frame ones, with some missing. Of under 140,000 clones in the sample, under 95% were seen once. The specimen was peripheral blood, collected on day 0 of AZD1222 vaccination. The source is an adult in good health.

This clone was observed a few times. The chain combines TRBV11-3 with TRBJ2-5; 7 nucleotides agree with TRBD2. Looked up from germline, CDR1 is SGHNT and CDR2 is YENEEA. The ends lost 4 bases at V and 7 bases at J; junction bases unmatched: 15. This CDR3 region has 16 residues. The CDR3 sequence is CASSSPLRRGRGTQYF. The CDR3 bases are TGTGCCAGCAGCTCGCCCCTTCGAAGAGGGAGGGGGACCCAGTACTTC.

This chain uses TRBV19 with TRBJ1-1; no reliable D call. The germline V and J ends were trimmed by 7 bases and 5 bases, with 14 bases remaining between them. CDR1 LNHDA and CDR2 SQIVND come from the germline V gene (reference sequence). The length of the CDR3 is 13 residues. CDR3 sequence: CASNQRMGTEAFF. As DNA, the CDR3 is TGTGCCAGTAATCAAAGAATGGGAACTGAAGCTTTCTTT.

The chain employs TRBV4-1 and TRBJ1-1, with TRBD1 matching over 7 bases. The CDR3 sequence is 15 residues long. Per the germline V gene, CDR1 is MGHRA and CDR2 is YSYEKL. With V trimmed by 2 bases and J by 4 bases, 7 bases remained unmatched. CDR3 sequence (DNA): TGCGCCAGCAGCCAACCTGTCCGGACAGGCACTGAAGCTTTCTTT. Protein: CASSQPVRTGTEAFF.

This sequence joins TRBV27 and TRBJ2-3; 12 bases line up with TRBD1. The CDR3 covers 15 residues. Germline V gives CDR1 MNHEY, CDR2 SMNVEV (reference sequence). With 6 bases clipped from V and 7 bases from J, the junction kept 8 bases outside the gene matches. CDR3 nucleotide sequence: TGTGCCAGCAGCCCGGGACAGGGGGCAGAGAATACGCAGTATTTT. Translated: CASSPGQGAENTQYF.

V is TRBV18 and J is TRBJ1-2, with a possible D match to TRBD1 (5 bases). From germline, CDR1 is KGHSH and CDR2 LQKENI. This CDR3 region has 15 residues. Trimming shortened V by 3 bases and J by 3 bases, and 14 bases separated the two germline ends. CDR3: CASSPNDQGYYGYTF. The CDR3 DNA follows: TGTGCCAGCTCACCCAACGATCAGGGCTACTATGGCTACACCTTC.

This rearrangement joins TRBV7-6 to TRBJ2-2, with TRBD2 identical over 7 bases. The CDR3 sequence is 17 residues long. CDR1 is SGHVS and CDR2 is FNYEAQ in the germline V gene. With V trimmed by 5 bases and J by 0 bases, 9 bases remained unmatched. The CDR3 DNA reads TGTGCCAGCAGCCAGGTTGGGGGGACTACGAACACCGGGGAGCTGTTTTTT. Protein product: CASSQVGGTTNTGELFF. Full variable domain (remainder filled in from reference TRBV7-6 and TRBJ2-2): GAGVSQSPRYKVTKRGQDVALRCDPISGHVSLYWYRQALGQGPEFLTYFNYEAQQDKSGLPNDRFSAERPEGSISTLTIQRTEQRDSAMYRCASSQVGGTTNTGELFFGEGSRLTVL.

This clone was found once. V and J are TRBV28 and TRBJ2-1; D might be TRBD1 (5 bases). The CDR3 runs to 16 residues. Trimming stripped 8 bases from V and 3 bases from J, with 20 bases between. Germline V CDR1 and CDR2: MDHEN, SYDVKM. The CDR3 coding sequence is TGTGCCAGCTCCTCCTTGGCCAGGGCTTTCTACAATGAGCAGTTCTTC. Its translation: CASSSLARAFYNEQFF.

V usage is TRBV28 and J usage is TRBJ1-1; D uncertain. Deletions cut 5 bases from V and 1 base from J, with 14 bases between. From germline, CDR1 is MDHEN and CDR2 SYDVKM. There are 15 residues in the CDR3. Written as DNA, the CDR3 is TGTGCCAGCAGTACCTCTCGCAACCAGAACACTGAAGCTTTCTTT. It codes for CASSTSRNQNTEAFF.

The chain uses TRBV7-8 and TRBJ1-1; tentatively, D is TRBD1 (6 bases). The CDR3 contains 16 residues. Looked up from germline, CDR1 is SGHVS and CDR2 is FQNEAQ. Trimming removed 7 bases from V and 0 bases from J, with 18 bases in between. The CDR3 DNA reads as TGTGCCAGCACCTCCGGACAGCTTCTTATGAACACTGAAGCTTTCTTT. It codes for CASTSGQLLMNTEAFF.

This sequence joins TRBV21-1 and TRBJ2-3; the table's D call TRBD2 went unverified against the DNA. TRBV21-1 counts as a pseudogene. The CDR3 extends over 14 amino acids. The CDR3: CANCPGLAADTQYF. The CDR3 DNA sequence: TGTGCCAACTGTCCGGGACTAGCTGCGGATACGCAGTATTTT.

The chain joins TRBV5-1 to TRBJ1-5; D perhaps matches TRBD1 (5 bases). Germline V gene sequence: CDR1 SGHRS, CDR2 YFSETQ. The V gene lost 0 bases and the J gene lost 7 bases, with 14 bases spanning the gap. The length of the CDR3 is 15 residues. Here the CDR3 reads CASSLGLGGKQPQHF. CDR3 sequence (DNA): TGCGCCAGCAGCTTGGGCTTGGGGGGGAAACAGCCCCAGCATTTT.

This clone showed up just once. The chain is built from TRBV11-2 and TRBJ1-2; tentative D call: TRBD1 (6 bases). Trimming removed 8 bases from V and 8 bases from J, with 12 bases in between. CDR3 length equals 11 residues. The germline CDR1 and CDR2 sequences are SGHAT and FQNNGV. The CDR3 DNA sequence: TGTGCCAGCCGAGGGGGGCGCGGCTACACCTTC. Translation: CASRGGRGYTF.

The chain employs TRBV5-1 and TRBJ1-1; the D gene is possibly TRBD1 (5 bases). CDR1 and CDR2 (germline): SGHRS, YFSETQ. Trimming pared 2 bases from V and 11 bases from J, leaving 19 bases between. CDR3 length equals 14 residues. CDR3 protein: CASSLRGPRDSAFF. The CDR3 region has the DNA TGCGCCAGCAGCTTACGGGGCCCGCGCGACTCGGCTTTCTTT.

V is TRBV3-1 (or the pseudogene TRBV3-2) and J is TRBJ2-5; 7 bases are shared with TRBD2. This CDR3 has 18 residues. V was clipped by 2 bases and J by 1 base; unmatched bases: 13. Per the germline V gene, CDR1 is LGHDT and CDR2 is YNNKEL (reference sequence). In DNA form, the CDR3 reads TGTGCCAGCAGCCAACTAACACGGGCTACGGGGGGCCAAGAGACCCAGTACTTC. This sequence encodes CASSQLTRATGGQETQYF.

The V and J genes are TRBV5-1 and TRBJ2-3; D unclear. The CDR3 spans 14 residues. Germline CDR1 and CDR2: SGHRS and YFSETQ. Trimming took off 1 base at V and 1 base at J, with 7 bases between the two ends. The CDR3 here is CASSLQTGTDTQYF. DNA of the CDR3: TGCGCCAGCAGCTTGCAGACGGGCACAGATACGCAGTATTTT.

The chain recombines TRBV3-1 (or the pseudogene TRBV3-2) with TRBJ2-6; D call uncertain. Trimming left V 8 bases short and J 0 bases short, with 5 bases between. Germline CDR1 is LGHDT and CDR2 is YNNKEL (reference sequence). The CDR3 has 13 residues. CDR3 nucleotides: TGTGCCAGCTTGAACTCTGGGGCCAACGTCCTGACTTTC. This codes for CASLNSGANVLTF.

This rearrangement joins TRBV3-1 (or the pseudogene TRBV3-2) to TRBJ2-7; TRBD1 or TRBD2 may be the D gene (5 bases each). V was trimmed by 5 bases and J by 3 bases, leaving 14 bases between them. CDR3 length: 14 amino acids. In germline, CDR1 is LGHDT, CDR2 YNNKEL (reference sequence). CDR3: CASSGDGGYYEQYF. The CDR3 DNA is TGTGCCAGCAGCGGGGACGGAGGCTACTACGAGCAGTACTTC.

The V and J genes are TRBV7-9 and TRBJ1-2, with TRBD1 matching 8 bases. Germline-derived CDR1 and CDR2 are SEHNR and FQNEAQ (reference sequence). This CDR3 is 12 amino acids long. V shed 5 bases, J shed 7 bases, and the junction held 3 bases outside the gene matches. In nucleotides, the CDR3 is TGTGCCAGCAGCCCAGGACAGGGTGGCTACACCTTC. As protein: CASSPGQGGYTF.

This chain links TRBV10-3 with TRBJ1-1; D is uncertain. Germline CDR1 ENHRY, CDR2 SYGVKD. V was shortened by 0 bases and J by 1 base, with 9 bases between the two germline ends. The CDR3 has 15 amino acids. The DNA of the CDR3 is TGTGCCATCAGTGAGTCTGGGGTGTGGAACACTGAAGCTTTCTTT. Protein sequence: CAISESGVWNTEAFF.

The CDR3 DNA follows: TGTGCCAGCAGTTCCTCCTTTCTTACATGTTTCTTC. It encodes CASSSSFLTCFF. This chain links TRBV12-3 or TRBV12-4 with TRBJ2-1, with D hard to call. This CDR3 has 12 amino acids. V was shortened by 4 bases and J by 16 bases, with 17 bases between the two germline ends.

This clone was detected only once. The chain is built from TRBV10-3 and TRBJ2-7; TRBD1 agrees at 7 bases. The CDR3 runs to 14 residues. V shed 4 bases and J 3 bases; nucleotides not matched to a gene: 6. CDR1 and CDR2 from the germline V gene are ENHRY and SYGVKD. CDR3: CAISGDSLNYEQYF. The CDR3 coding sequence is TGTGCCATCAGTGGGGACAGCCTAAACTACGAGCAGTACTTC.

CDR3 region: CASSADVMNTEAFF. CDR3 bases: TGCGCCAGCAGCGCAGACGTAATGAACACTGAAGCTTTCTTT. The chain recombines TRBV5-1 with TRBJ1-1; no definite D call. The germline V gene has CDR1 SGHRS and CDR2 YFSETQ. This CDR3 spans 14 amino acids. V lost 4 bases to trimming and J lost 0 bases, with 10 bases between them.